This TCR beta chain was sequenced in a study of T cell responses to AZD1222 COVID-19 vaccine. Findings of the study overall: Clonal diversity was possibly underestimated, and white British individuals and females predominated among donors. Regions left unmutated in variants are reportedly the target of nearly half of spike-specific TCRs.

CDR1 PRHDT and CDR2 FYEKMQ come from the germline V gene (reference sequence). This CDR3 is 14 amino acids long. V lost 5 bases and J 9 bases, leaving 14 bases between the germline ends. With respect to this clone: What it binds is not known.

The assay was immunoSEQ multiplex PCR, and TCRdb's table has in-frame clones only and misses some. This table holds about 140,000 clones, 80% to 90% found once. The sequence was obtained from an adult in good health. The rearrangement links TRBV13 to TRBJ1-6; maybe TRBD1 (5 bases). Sequenced here: peripheral blood, sampled on day 0 of AZD1222 vaccination. The chain's CDR3 is CASSPGTWGSPLHF. The CDR3, as DNA: TGTGCCAGCAGCCCCGGGACCTGGGGTTCACCCCTCCACTTT.